Each of the 27 T cell receptor beta chains below was sequenced from the same sample in a study of graft-versus-host responses after intestinal transplantation. Produced via immunoSEQ multiplex PCR; TCRdb's table is partial and in-frame only. The profile shows 15,000 to 20,000 clones, more than 75% of them singletons. Here the sequenced sample was bone marrow, taken around 120 days after intestinal transplantation. These receptor sequences come from a human patient who received an intestinal transplant, so some T cells may come from the graft donor.

V and J are TRBV27 and TRBJ2-7, with 8 bases matching TRBD2. Germline-derived CDR1 and CDR2 are MNHEY and SMNVEV (reference sequence). V was clipped by 3 bases and J by 1 base; unmatched bases: 5. This CDR3 is 15 amino acids long. The CDR3 is CASSFTSGVSYEQYF. CDR3 DNA: TGTGCCAGCAGTTTTACTAGCGGAGTATCCTACGAGCAGTACTTC.

The table lists this clone with a count of one. CDR3 in DNA: TGTGCCAGCAGCTCCGGGACAGGGGACTACGAGCAGTACTTC. It yields the protein CASSSGTGDYEQYF. The chain links TRBV7-6 to TRBJ2-7, with 10 bases aligning to TRBD1. Per germline, CDR1 SGHVS and CDR2 FNYEAQ. This CDR3 spans 14 amino acids. J lost 3 bases, V lost 4 bases, and 3 bases had no gene match.

This chain connects TRBV28 to TRBJ1-2; 9 positions match TRBD1. Germline V gives CDR1 MDHEN, CDR2 SYDVKM. V trimming: 9 bases; J trimming: 5 bases; junction bases outside the gene matches: 7. The CDR3 spans 13 residues. The CDR3 sequence: CASQLQGAYGYTF. CDR3 bases: TGTGCCAGTCAGCTACAGGGGGCGTATGGCTACACCTTC.

This chain connects TRBV5-8 to TRBJ2-7, with 9 bases fitting TRBD1. Germline CDR1 SGHTS, CDR2 YDEGEE. The CDR3 length is 14 residues. V shed 1 base and J 3 bases; nucleotides not matched to a gene: 2. CDR3 in DNA: TGTGCCAGCAGCTTGATGGGACAGGGCTACGAGCAGTACTTC. This codes for CASSLMGQGYEQYF.

The gene calls are TRBV7-9 and TRBJ2-7; the match to TRBD2 covers 10 bases. Germline V lookup: CDR1 SEHNR, CDR2 FQNEAQ (reference sequence). J gave up 0 bases and V 10 bases, and 3 bases lay outside the gene matches. The CDR3 spans 13 residues. The CDR3 region has the DNA TGTGCCATCGGGACTAGCGCCTCCTACGAGCAGTACTTC. This encodes CAIGTSASYEQYF.

The genes are TRBV7-4 and TRBJ1-1; D not resolved. Germline assignment: CDR1 SGHVT and CDR2 SQSDAQ. The CDR3 contains 16 residues. The V gene lost 8 bases and the J gene lost 0 bases, with 19 bases spanning the gap. CDR3 residues: CASHPGVDALNTEAFF. The DNA of the CDR3 is TGTGCCAGCCATCCCGGGGTGGACGCCCTGAACACTGAAGCTTTCTTT.

V gene TRBV5-4 combines with J gene TRBJ1-2; D is perhaps TRBD1 (5 bases). Germline lookup yields CDR1 SGHNT and CDR2 YYREEE (reference sequence). This CDR3 has 13 residues. V was cut by 5 bases and J by 4 bases, with 12 bases left in between. CDR3 residues: CASSLGAGYGYTF. CDR3 nucleotides: TGTGCCAGCAGTTTAGGGGCTGGCTATGGCTACACCTTC.

Concerning this clone: The junction and the germline gene differ at one end; a read error may be behind it. V usage is TRBV5-6 and J usage is TRBJ1-4; D is uncertain. The CDR3 is 17 amino acids. Germline-derived CDR1 and CDR2 are SGHDT and YYEEEE. This chain's CDR3 is CASSLRTCGRVKGKTVF. The CDR3 nucleotides read TGTGCCAGCAGCTTGCGTACTTGCGGCAGAGTAAAGGGAAAAACTGTTTTT.

DNA for the CDR3: TGTGCCAGCAGCTTGGTGGGGGGTCAATACGAGCAGTACTTC. It specifies CASSLVGGQYEQYF. This chain links TRBV7-2 with TRBJ2-7, with TRBD2 as a possible D gene (6 bases). CDR1 and CDR2 from the germline V gene are SGHTA and FQGNSA. Trimming stripped 3 bases from V and 4 bases from J, with 13 bases between. This CDR3 spans 14 amino acids.

The J gene is TRBJ2-1, the V gene TRBV7-8, with 12 bases lining up with TRBD2. Germline V gene lookup returns CDR1 SGHVS and CDR2 FQNEAQ. J was trimmed by 8 bases and V by 5 bases; bases with no gene match: 25. The CDR3 has 21 amino acids. Here the CDR3 reads CASSPLHPEPGTSGFSYEQFF. The CDR3 DNA sequence: TGTGCCAGCAGCCCCCTCCACCCCGAACCCGGGACTAGCGGGTTTTCCTATGAGCAGTTCTTC.

The table lists this clone with a count of one. The chain recombines TRBV28 with TRBJ2-3; D perhaps matches TRBD2 (5 bases). CDR3 size: 15 residues. The V end was cut by 7 bases, the J end by 2 bases, with 16 bases between. The germline V gene has CDR1 MDHEN and CDR2 SYDVKM. CDR3 residues: CASTLVGSLTDTQYF. In DNA form, the CDR3 reads TGTGCCAGCACCCTCGTGGGGAGCCTCACAGATACGCAGTATTTT.

This clone is judged medium-sized. The chain couples TRBV19 to TRBJ1-5; no reliable D call. The CDR3 runs 18 residues. Trimming stripped 0 bases from V and 1 base from J, with 16 bases between. The germline V gene encodes CDR1 LNHDA and CDR2 SQIVND (reference sequence). In DNA, the CDR3 is TGTGCCAGTAGTATAGATCCAGAAGGACTGGCGAGCAATCAGCCCCAGCATTTT. It yields the protein CASSIDPEGLASNQPQHF.

The sample holds one count of this clone. The chain uses TRBV2 and TRBJ2-1; D remains unclear. Germline V gives CDR1 SNHLY, CDR2 FYNNEI. The CDR3 has 18 residues. The V end lost 1 base, the J end lost 4 bases, and 20 bases lay between the germline ends. Written as DNA, the CDR3 is TGTGCCAGCAGTGAAGGGGGTTTGATCATGACCTGGTACAATGAGCAGTTCTTC. The encoded protein is CASSEGGLIMTWYNEQFF. Supplemented by reference TRBV2 and TRBJ2-1, the full variable domain reads EPEVTQTPSHQVTQMGQEVILRCVPISNHLYFYWYRQILGQKVEFLVSFYNNEISEKSEIFDDQFSVERPDGSNFTLKIRSTKLEDSAMYFCASSEGGLIMTWYNEQFFGPGTRLTVL.

The chain uses TRBV6-5 and TRBJ2-7; 8 bases align to TRBD1. Trimming at V came to 6 bases and at J to 0 bases, leaving 4 bases not matched to a gene. CDR3 length: 14 residues. The germline V gene has CDR1 MNHEY and CDR2 SVGAGI. The CDR3 sequence is CASSRQGPSYEQYF. CDR3 in DNA: TGTGCCAGCAGCCGACAGGGGCCCTCCTACGAGCAGTACTTC.

This sequence joins TRBV2 and TRBJ2-4; D remains unclear. The CDR3 spans 15 residues. Germline loops: CDR1 SNHLY, CDR2 FYNNEI. V dropped 6 bases and J dropped 1 base, with 13 bases sitting between them. In DNA, the CDR3 is TGTGCCAGCAGGAAGGGTCTGGGGGCCAAAAACATTCAGTACTTC. Its translation: CASRKGLGAKNIQYF.

This chain links TRBV7-9 with TRBJ2-1; 7 nucleotides agree with TRBD1. Germline loops: CDR1 SEHNR, CDR2 FQNEAQ (reference sequence). J was trimmed by 4 bases and V by 7 bases; bases with no gene match: 13. This CDR3 has 16 residues. CDR3 amino acids: CASTLFPRGLYNEQFF. CDR3 coding DNA: TGTGCCAGCACCCTGTTCCCCAGGGGGTTATACAATGAGCAGTTCTTC.

The chain carries TRBV13 and TRBJ2-7; 11 nucleotides line up with TRBD2. V gave up 5 bases and J gave up 6 bases; unmatched junction bases: 6. Germline CDR1 and CDR2: PRHDT and FYEKMQ (reference sequence). There are 14 residues in the CDR3. CDR3 sequence (DNA): TGTGCCAGCAGCCTGACTAGCGGGACCCCCGAGCAGTACTTC. Protein sequence: CASSLTSGTPEQYF.

This chain links TRBV6-4 with TRBJ2-2; 8 bases are a match to TRBD2. J was trimmed by 0 bases and V by 3 bases; bases with no gene match: 3. The CDR3 contains 16 residues. CDR1 and CDR2 from the germline V gene are MRHNA and SNTAGT. The CDR3 DNA follows: TGTGCCAGCAGTGAAAGCGGGAGTACGAACACCGGGGAGCTGTTTTTT. Its protein is CASSESGSTNTGELFF.

The genes are TRBV6-6 and TRBJ2-1; possible D gene TRBD2, 5 bases. V was shortened by 1 base and J by 8 bases, with 6 bases between the two germline ends. This CDR3 has 12 amino acids. Germline CDR1 and CDR2: MNHNY and SVGAGI (reference sequence). CDR3 loop: CASSYLGDEQFF. CDR3 coding DNA: TGTGCCAGCAGTTACTTGGGAGATGAGCAGTTCTTC.

The gene calls are TRBV5-6 and TRBJ2-1; D unclear. V was trimmed by 4 bases and J by 3 bases, leaving 2 bases between them. Germline V gives CDR1 SGHDT, CDR2 YYEEEE. CDR3 length: 11 amino acids. CDR3 protein: CASSVYNEQFF. DNA for the CDR3: TGTGCCAGCAGCGTCTACAATGAGCAGTTCTTC.

V usage is TRBV6-4 and J usage is TRBJ2-1, with TRBD2 matching 14 bases. Germline lookup yields CDR1 MRHNA and CDR2 SNTAGT. J gave up 6 bases and V 3 bases, and 1 base lay outside the gene matches. The CDR3 length is 15 residues. The CDR3 loop reads CASSETSGRANEQFF. In DNA, the CDR3 is TGTGCCAGCAGTGAGACTAGCGGGAGGGCCAATGAGCAGTTCTTC.

The chain uses TRBV14 and TRBJ1-4, with D perhaps TRBD1 (6 bases). The CDR3 contains 13 residues. The V end was cut by 6 bases, the J end by 7 bases, with 12 bases between. Germline V lookup: CDR1 SGHDN, CDR2 FVKESK. The CDR3 here is CASRTGPSEKLFF. CDR3 sequence (DNA): TGTGCCAGCAGGACAGGCCCAAGTGAAAAACTGTTTTTT.

The rearrangement joins TRBV7-9 to TRBJ2-1; TRBD2 matches at 13 bases. This CDR3 contains 18 residues. Trimming at V came to 1 base and at J to 1 base, leaving 4 bases not matched to a gene. CDR1 SEHNR and CDR2 FQNEAQ come from the germline V gene (reference sequence). The CDR3 DNA follows: TGTGCCAGCAGCTTAGGCCGGACTAGCGGGAGTTCCTACAATGAGCAGTTCTTC. It specifies CASSLGRTSGSSYNEQFF.

This clone was detected only once. The rearrangement links TRBV4-3 to TRBJ2-5, with TRBD2 identical over 10 bases. Trimming cost V 1 base and J 5 bases; bases outside gene matches: 10. Per the germline V gene, CDR1 is LGHNA and CDR2 is YSLEER. CDR3 size: 17 residues. CDR3 in amino acids: CASSQGFWASGSETQYF. CDR3 in DNA: TGCGCCAGCAGCCAAGGTTTTTGGGCTAGCGGGAGTGAGACCCAGTACTTC.

J is TRBJ1-3 and V is TRBV5-4, with no clear D. Germline V gene sequence: CDR1 SGHNT, CDR2 YYREEE (reference sequence). Trimming took off 4 bases at V and 0 bases at J, with 11 bases between the two ends. The CDR3 covers 15 residues. CDR3: CASSPNPYSGNTIYF. DNA of the CDR3: TGTGCCAGCAGCCCCAACCCATACTCTGGAAACACCATATATTTT.

The CDR3 coding sequence is TGTGCCATCAAAAAGGGGCAGAACACTGAAGCTTTCTTT. Translation: CAIKKGQNTEAFF. The chain couples TRBV10-3 to TRBJ1-1; TRBD1 is a possible D gene (5 bases). Germline CDR1 is ENHRY and CDR2 is SYGVKD. This CDR3 spans 13 amino acids. The V and J ends lost 7 bases and 1 base respectively, with 10 bases between them.

This chain links TRBV4-1 with TRBJ1-2, with TRBD1 matching 8 bases. V was pared by 1 base and J by 2 bases, with 6 bases of the junction left unmatched. Per the germline V gene, CDR1 is MGHRA and CDR2 is YSYEKL. The CDR3 is made up of 16 amino acids. The CDR3 coding sequence is TGCGCCAGCAGCCAAGCTGGACAGGGTGAGAACTATGGCTACACCTTC. Encoded protein: CASSQAGQGENYGYTF.